This T cell receptor beta chain was sequenced in a study of human T cells and chemical hapten exposure. About the study: Each week of the approximately 25-week study, patients had diphenylcyclopropenone applied to the scalp.

The sample's time point: patch test 3, about 24 weeks after DPC sensitization. The treatment: therapeutic diphenylcyclopropenone sensitization with weekly scalp DPC. Before extraction, the whole blood was not fractionated, and total RNA was taken from it. The study enrolled 18 to 70-year-old alopecia patients suitable for DPC. A single record per CDR3 protein comes from TCRdb applying MiXCR to the RACE reads. The sample includes some 38,000 distinct CDR3 sequences, roughly 9.5% seen only once; the top ten take 26%. The germline V gene has CDR1 MDHEN and CDR2 SYDVKM. The V gene end was trimmed by 7 bases and the J gene end by 8 bases; junction bases not matched to a gene: 13. The CDR3 sequence is 16 residues long.

Sample: whole blood, taken in connection with sensitization to the hapten diphenylcyclopropenone (DPC). The clonotype originates from a man aged 45-60 years with alopecia areata. Some clones in this sample may be carry-over from other donors' samples. The chain uses TRBV28 and TRBJ2-1; 11 bases map to TRBD2. CDR3 sequence reads: CASIEALAGGADEQFF. The CDR3, as DNA: TGTGCCAGCATCGAGGCGCTAGCGGGAGGCGCCGATGAGCAGTTCTTC.